The count of the clone carrying this T cell receptor beta chain is one. Its antigen is unidentified. This specimen belongs to a study of OX40 agonist ivuxolimab in advanced cancers. Study-wide points: It was not determined which antigens were specifically recognized by the peripheral T cells that had undergone clonal expansion. On average, CD8+ T cells showed a greater number of expanded clones than CD4+. Compared with others, partial responders at 0.1-3.0 mg/kg displayed clonal expansion among the lowest.

Per germline, CDR1 SGHTS and CDR2 YDEGEE. The CDR3 has 14 amino acids. The V segment lost 3 bases and the J segment 8 bases; nucleotides outside the gene matches: 6. Profiled with immunoSEQ multiplex PCR; TCRdb holds only in-frame clones, not every one. The sample has some 85,000 clones; roughly 91% are singletons. The origin of this receptor is an adult with an advanced solid tumor such as melanoma, head and neck, liver or kidney cancer. The material was CD4+ or CD8+ T cells sorted from blood, obtained in a trial of the OX40 agonist ivuxolimab. This chain uses TRBV5-8 with TRBJ1-5, with 9 positions matching TRBD1. CDR3 residues: CASSSGQGTEPQHF. The CDR3 nucleotides read TGTGCCAGCAGCTCGGGACAGGGAACGGAGCCCCAGCATTTT. Full variable domain (rest looked up from reference TRBV5-8 and TRBJ1-5): EAGVTQSPTHLIKTRGQQATLRCSPISGHTSVYWYQQALGLGLQFLLWYDEGEERNRGNFPPRFSGRQFPNYSSELNVNALELEDSALYLCASSSGQGTEPQHFGDGTRLSIL.